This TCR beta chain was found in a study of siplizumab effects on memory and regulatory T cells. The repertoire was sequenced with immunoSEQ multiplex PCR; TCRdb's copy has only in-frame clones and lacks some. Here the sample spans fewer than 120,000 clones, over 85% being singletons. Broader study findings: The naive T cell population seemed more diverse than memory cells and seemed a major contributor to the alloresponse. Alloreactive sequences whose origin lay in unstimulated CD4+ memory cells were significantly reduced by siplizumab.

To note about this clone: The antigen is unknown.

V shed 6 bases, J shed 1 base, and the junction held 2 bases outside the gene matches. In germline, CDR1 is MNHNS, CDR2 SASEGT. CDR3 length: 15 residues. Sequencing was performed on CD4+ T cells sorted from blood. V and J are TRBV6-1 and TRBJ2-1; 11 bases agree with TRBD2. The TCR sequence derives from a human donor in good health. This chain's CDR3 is CASRLAGGSYNEQFF. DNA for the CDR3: TGTGCCAGCAGGCTAGCGGGGGGTTCCTACAATGAGCAGTTCTTC.